This entry features one T cell receptor beta chain sequence. Its specificity is not known. J lost 1 base, V lost 4 bases, and 10 bases had no gene match. CDR3 size: 17 residues. Looked up from germline, CDR1 is SGHTS and CDR2 is YDEGEE. This record belongs to a study of cytomegalovirus exposure and HLA in healthy donors. When sampled, the donors appeared nominally healthy, though they likely had unrecorded immune exposures. Both 60 Vbeta primers and 13 Jbeta primers went into the PCR. Clones were sequenced by immunoSEQ multiplex PCR, and TCRdb holds only the in-frame ones, with some missing. This repertoire includes about 140,000 clones. General study points: Rare sequences made up most TCRs, while some public TCRs were found in many donors. Exclusion applied to some V segments, including TRBV6-2 and TRBV6-3, as they were indistinguishable.

Sequenced input: PBMCs. The TCR originated in a woman under 30 in good health and CMV-seronegative. V is TRBV5-8 and J is TRBJ2-3; 9 positions agree with TRBD1. For the CDR3, the DNA is TGTGCCAGCAGCCCTCAGGGACAGGGTTGGGGCACAGATACGCAGTATTTT. Amino acid sequence: CASSPQGQGWGTDTQYF.